The present T cell receptor beta chain was sequenced within a study of T cell changes during pregnancy in multiple sclerosis. Clones were sequenced by immunoSEQ multiplex PCR, and TCRdb holds only the in-frame ones, with some missing. Of over 25,000 clones listed, roughly nine tenths were seen once; the top ten hold around 10%. The V and J ends lost 8 bases and 0 bases, in that order; junction bases with no gene match: 6. Germline V lookup: CDR1 SNHLY, CDR2 FYNNEI. The CDR3 runs 15 residues. Sequenced here: CD8+ T cells from peripheral blood mononuclear cells, sampled in the third trimester of pregnancy. The receptor comes from a female donor with multiple sclerosis, enrolled in a pregnancy study. V gene TRBV2 combines with J gene TRBJ1-4; 7 nucleotides align to TRBD1. For the CDR3, the DNA is TGTGCCAGCCTCGACAGGGACCCAACTAATGAAAAACTGTTTTTT. Its translation: CASLDRDPTNEKLFF.